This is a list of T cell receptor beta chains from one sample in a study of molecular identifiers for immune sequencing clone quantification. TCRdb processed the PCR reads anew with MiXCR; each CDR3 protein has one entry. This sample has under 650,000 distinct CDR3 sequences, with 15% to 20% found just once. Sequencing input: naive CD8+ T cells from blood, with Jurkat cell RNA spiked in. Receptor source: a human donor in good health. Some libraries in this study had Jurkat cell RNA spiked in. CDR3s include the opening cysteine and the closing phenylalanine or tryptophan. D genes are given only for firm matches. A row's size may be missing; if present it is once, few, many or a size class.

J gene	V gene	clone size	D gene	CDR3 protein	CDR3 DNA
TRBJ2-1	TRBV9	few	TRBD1	CASSVRGTGAYNEQFF	TGTGCCAGCAGCGTAAGGGGGACAGGGGCGTACAATGAGCAGTTCTTC
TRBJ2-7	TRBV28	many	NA	CASSLKPTHEQYF	TGTGCCAGCAGCTTAAAACCGACCCACGAGCAGTACTTC
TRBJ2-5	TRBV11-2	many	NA	CASSQHGIQETQYF	TGTGCCAGCAGCCAACACGGGATACAAGAGACCCAGTACTTC
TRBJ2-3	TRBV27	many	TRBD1	CASSAQGVSSTDTQYF	TGTGCCAGCAGTGCCCAGGGGGTGTCTAGCACAGATACGCAGTATTTT
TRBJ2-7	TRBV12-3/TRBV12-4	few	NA	CASSLGSGWEQYF	TGTGCCAGCAGTTTAGGGTCAGGGTGGGAGCAGTACTTC
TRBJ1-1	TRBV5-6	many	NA	CASSLELRTEAFF	TGTGCCAGCAGCTTGGAACTGCGCACTGAAGCTTTCTTT
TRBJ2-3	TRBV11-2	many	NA	CASSSTLDTQYF	TGTGCCAGCAGCTCTACCTTGGATACGCAGTATTTT
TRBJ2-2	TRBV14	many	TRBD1	CASSQDHGVGQGNTGELFF	TGTGCCAGCAGCCAAGATCATGGTGTTGGACAGGGGAACACCGGGGAGCTGTTTTTT
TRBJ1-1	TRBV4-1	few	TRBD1	CASSLSRTGYPEAFF	TGCGCCAGCAGCCTATCCCGGACAGGCTACCCTGAAGCTTTCTTT
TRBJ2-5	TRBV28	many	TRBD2	CASSFGGRLQETQYF	TGTGCCAGCAGTTTCGGCGGGAGGCTCCAAGAGACCCAGTACTTC
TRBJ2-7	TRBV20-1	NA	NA	CSASGDNSYEQYF	TGCAGTGCTAGCGGGGATAACTCCTACGAGCAGTACTTC
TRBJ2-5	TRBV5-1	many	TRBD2	CASSYSGGPQETQYF	TGCGCCAGCAGCTATAGCGGGGGGCCTCAAGAGACCCAGTACTTC
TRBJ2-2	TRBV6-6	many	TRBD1	CASSYRDRGHTGELFF	TGTGCCAGCAGTTACAGGGACAGGGGGCACACCGGGGAGCTGTTTTTT
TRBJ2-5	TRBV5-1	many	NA	CASSTDPWETQYF	TGCGCCAGCAGCACCGACCCGTGGGAGACCCAGTACTTC
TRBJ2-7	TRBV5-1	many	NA	CASSLAGGAEQYF	TGCGCCAGCAGCTTGGCAGGTGGGGCCGAGCAGTACTTC
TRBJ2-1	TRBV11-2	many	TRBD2	CASSFPASGSRSYNEQFF	TGTGCCAGCAGCTTCCCGGCTAGCGGGAGTCGCTCCTACAATGAGCAGTTCTTC
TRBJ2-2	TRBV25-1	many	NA	CASRGGDSNTGELFF	TGTGCCAGCAGGGGAGGGGACAGCAACACCGGGGAGCTGTTTTTT
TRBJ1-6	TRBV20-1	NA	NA	CSVRDPPFGPGYSPLHF	TGCAGTGTTAGAGACCCCCCCTTCGGACCGGGCTATTCACCCCTCCACTTT
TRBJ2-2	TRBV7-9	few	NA	CASRLRGLNTGELFF	TGTGCCAGCAGATTGCGGGGCCTAAACACCGGGGAGCTGTTTTTT
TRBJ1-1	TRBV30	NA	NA	CAWLWGGGTEAFF	TGTGCCTGGCTTTGGGGGGGGGGCACTGAAGCTTTCTTT
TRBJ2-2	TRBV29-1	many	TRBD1	CSVEERTSGQGEELFF	TGCAGCGTTGAAGAGAGGACATCGGGACAGGGAGAGGAGCTGTTTTTT
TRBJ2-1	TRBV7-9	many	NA	CASSLVDYQDREQFF	TGTGCCAGCAGCTTAGTGGACTACCAGGATCGGGAGCAGTTCTTC
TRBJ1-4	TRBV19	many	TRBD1	CASSPDRMNEKLFF	TGTGCCAGTAGCCCGGACAGGATGAATGAAAAACTGTTTTTT
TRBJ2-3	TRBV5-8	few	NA	CASSVAETSTDTQYF	TGTGCCAGCAGCGTAGCGGAAACTAGCACAGATACGCAGTATTTT
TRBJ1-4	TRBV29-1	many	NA	CSVDVGRTNEKLFF	TGCAGCGTTGATGTGGGGAGGACTAATGAAAAACTGTTTTTT
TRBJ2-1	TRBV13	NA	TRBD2	CASSARASGSGEQFF	TGTGCCAGCAGCGCTAGGGCTAGCGGGAGTGGTGAGCAGTTCTTC
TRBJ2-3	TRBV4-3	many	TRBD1	CASSHKTGGLEDTQYF	TGCGCCAGCAGCCACAAAACAGGGGGTCTCGAGGATACGCAGTATTTT
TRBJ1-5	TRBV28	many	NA	CASSLKGFKDQPQHF	TGTGCCAGCAGTTTAAAAGGGTTTAAGGATCAGCCCCAGCATTTT
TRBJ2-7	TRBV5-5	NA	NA	CASSTGWGLYEQYF	TGTGCCAGCAGCACGGGGTGGGGGCTCTACGAGCAGTACTTC
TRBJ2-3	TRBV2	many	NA	CASSTPSAAGIRTDTQYF	TGTGCCAGCAGCACCCCATCCGCAGCAGGGATCCGCACAGATACGCAGTATTTT
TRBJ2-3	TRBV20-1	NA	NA	CSARAETDTQYF	TGCAGTGCTCGGGCCGAAACAGATACGCAGTATTTT
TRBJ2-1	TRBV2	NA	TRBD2	CASRHIAGGPRF	TGTGCCAGCAGACATATAGCGGGGGGGCCCCGGTTC
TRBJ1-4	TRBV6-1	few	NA	CASSDEGGSATNEKLFF	TGTGCCAGCAGTGACGAGGGTGGCTCCGCAACTAATGAAAAACTGTTTTTT
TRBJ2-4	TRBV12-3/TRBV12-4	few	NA	CASSLRQVGPGIQYF	TGTGCCAGCAGTTTAAGGCAGGTTGGCCCTGGCATTCAGTACTTC
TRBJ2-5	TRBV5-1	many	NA	CASSLVGINRASGETQYF	TGCGCCAGCAGCCTGGTTGGCATTAACAGGGCGAGCGGGGAGACCCAGTACTTC
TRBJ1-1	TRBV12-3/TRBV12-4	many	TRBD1	CASSLEGAAGTEAFF	TGTGCCAGCAGTTTAGAGGGGGCAGCAGGGACTGAAGCTTTCTTT
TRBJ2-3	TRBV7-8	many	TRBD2	CASSLAGGLADTQYF	TGTGCCAGCAGTCTAGCGGGGGGGCTTGCAGATACGCAGTATTTT
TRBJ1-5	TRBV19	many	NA	CASRRDGREPQHF	TGTGCCAGTAGACGGGACGGACGAGAGCCCCAGCATTTT
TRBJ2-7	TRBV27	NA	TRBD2	CASRPGTSGYEQYF	TGTGCCAGCAGACCCGGGACTAGCGGTTACGAGCAGTACTTC
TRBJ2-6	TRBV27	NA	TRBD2	CASSLIAGTGANVLTF	TGTGCCAGCAGTTTGATAGCGGGAACTGGGGCCAACGTCCTGACTTTC
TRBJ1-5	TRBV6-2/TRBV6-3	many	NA	CASSYGVAQPQHF	TGTGCCAGCAGTTACGGGGTAGCCCAGCCCCAGCATTTT
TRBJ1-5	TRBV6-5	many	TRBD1	CASSYRQGVRPQHF	TGTGCCAGCAGTTACAGGCAGGGGGTTAGGCCCCAGCATTTT
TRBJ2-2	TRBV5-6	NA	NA	CASGLAGAGRHGELFF	TGTGCCAGCGGCTTGGCCGGGGCAGGGAGGCACGGGGAGCTGTTTTTT
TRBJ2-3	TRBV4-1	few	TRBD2	CASSHEPGLAGDRGTQYF	TGCGCCAGCAGCCACGAACCAGGACTAGCGGGGGACAGAGGTACGCAGTATTTT
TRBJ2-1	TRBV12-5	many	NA	CASGLLVAPNEQFF	TGTGCTAGTGGTTTGCTGGTAGCCCCCAATGAGCAGTTCTTC
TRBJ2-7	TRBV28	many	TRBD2	CASSLLGGASSYEQYF	TGTGCCAGCAGTTTACTCGGGGGGGCCAGCTCCTACGAGCAGTACTTC